What follows are 26 T cell receptor beta chains derived from one specimen sequenced in a study of CD8+CD57+ T cells in acquired aplastic anemia. Template material for TCR beta VDJ and CDR3 profiling consisted of genomic DNA. TCRdb redid the calling of the reads with MiXCR, one entry per CDR3 protein. The table includes 450,000 to 600,000 distinct CDR3 sequences, approximately 33% detected once. Sequencing involved patients with CD8+CD57+ cell expansion previously shown by flow cytometry. The sample taken for sequencing was sorted CD4+, CD8+, or CD8+CD57+ T cells (not recorded which) from PBMCs. These receptors were taken from a human donor with aplastic anemia.

The chain combines TRBV7-2 with TRBJ2-1; 10 nucleotides line up with TRBD2. The CDR3 has 11 residues. The V gene's germline CDR1 is SGHTA and CDR2 FQGNSA. The CDR3 here is CAQRGGREQFF. DNA of the CDR3: TGTGCGCAGCGGGGGGGCCGGGAGCAGTTCTTC.

Turning to this clonotype: The DNA is left out, because the CDR3 cannot be placed on it with certainty; the CDR3 is given as TCRdb lists it. The rearrangement links TRBV24-1 to TRBJ2-1; the D call in the table, TRBD1, was not verified against the DNA. Both ends counted, the CDR3 spans 15 residues. CDR1 is KGHDR, CDR2 SFDVKD, per germline. CDR3 sequence: CATSDGAYSCNEQFF.

This clonotype is a singleton in its sample. A much larger clonotype is one base distant, so this may be a read error. V and J are TRBV9 and TRBJ1-2; 9 positions match TRBD1. This CDR3 contains 16 residues. In germline, CDR1 is SGDLS, CDR2 YYNGEE. In DNA, the CDR3 is TGTGCCAGCTGCGTAGGGACAGGGCGAATGGCAGGCGGCTACACCTTC. As protein: CASCVGTGRMAGGYTF. The whole variable domain, filled in from reference TRBV9 and TRBJ1-2, reads DSGVTQTPKHLITATGQRVTLRCSPRSGDLSVYWYQQSLDQGLQFLIQYYNGEERAKGNILERFSAQQFPDLHSELNLSSLELGDSALYFCASCVGTGRMAGGYTFGSGTRLTVV.

This clonotype appeared many times. The chain links TRBV9 to TRBJ2-6; TRBD1 matches 11 bases. CDR1 and CDR2 from the germline V gene are SGDLS and YYNGEE. The J segment lost 4 bases and the V segment lost 3 bases, leaving 9 bases of the junction unmatched. The CDR3 is 18 residues long. The CDR3 region has the DNA TGTGCCAGCAGCGAGACCGGGACAGGGGGAAGGGGGGCCAACGTCCTGACTTTC. It translates to CASSETGTGGRGANVLTF.

This clonotype was detected only once. The chain joins TRBV25-1 to TRBJ2-2; 9 bases fit TRBD2. This CDR3 contains 15 residues. Germline CDR1 and CDR2: MGHDK and SYGVNS. The J segment lost 4 bases and the V segment lost 6 bases, leaving 6 bases of the junction unmatched. CDR3 loop: CASRGLAGTTGELFF. In DNA, the CDR3 is TGTGCCAGCAGGGGGCTAGCGGGGACCACCGGGGAGCTGTTTTTT. The entire variable domain, with the rest obtained from reference TRBV25-1 and TRBJ2-2, is as follows: EADIYQTPRYLVIGTGKKITLECSQTMGHDKMYWYQQDPGMELHLIHYSYGVNSTEKGDLSSESTVSRIRTEHFPLTLESARPSHTSQYLCASRGLAGTTGELFFGEGSRLTVL.

This clonotype has a count of ten or more. The CDR3 sequence: CASSLSANTEAFF. The CDR3 nucleotides read TGTGCCAGCAGCTTATCAGCCAACACTGAAGCTTTCTTT. The rearrangement links TRBV7-9 to TRBJ1-1; the D is unclear. Trimming removed 2 bases from V and 2 bases from J, with 6 bases in between. This CDR3 is built from 13 residues. Germline CDR1 reads SEHNR; CDR2 reads FQNEAQ (reference sequence).

As concerns this clonotype: This may stem from a read error, because a much larger clone lies one nucleotide away. This chain connects TRBV9 to TRBJ1-3; D unclear. The CDR3 runs 14 residues. Trimming stripped 1 base from V and 8 bases from J, with 13 bases between. Germline lookup yields CDR1 SGDLS and CDR2 YYNGEE. The CDR3 sequence: CASSVSGRKDTIYF. CDR3 sequence (DNA): TGTGCCAGCAGCGTATCTGGGAGGAAAGACACCATATATTTT.

This clonotype was seen many times. V and J are TRBV12-3 or TRBV12-4 and TRBJ2-7; 11 bases align to TRBD2. The CDR3 length is 16 residues. Trimming at V came to 7 bases and at J to 6 bases, leaving 14 bases not matched to a gene. This chain's CDR3 is CASTPVNSGGASEQYF. The CDR3 region has the DNA TGTGCCAGCACCCCGGTGAATAGCGGGGGGGCCAGCGAGCAGTACTTC.

The chain carries TRBV24-1 and TRBJ2-5; D is uncertain. Germline lookup yields CDR1 KGHDR and CDR2 SFDVKD. CDR3 length: 16 amino acids. The V gene lost 7 bases and the J gene lost 5 bases, with 22 bases spanning the gap. The CDR3 region has the DNA TGTGCCACCAGCCAGCAGCTCCGTGGACCCAGGGAGACCCAGTACTTC. This gives the protein CATSQQLRGPRETQYF.

V usage is TRBV13 and J usage is TRBJ2-5; 8 bases are a match to TRBD1. The CDR3 is 14 residues long. The V and J ends lost 5 bases and 4 bases, in that order; junction bases with no gene match: 6. Germline V CDR1 and CDR2: PRHDT, FYEKMQ (reference sequence). The CDR3 protein is CASSDWDRSETQYF. CDR3 nucleotide sequence: TGTGCCAGCAGCGATTGGGACAGGTCAGAGACCCAGTACTTC.

This rearrangement joins TRBV20-1 to TRBJ1-5; tentatively, D is TRBD1 (6 bases). Germline values: CDR1 DFQATT, CDR2 SNEGSKA (reference sequence). This CDR3 has 15 amino acids. With 2 bases removed from V and 2 bases from J, the gap between germline ends came to 13 bases. CDR3 region: CSARQGIWGNQPQHF. DNA for the CDR3: TGCAGTGCTAGACAGGGGATCTGGGGCAATCAGCCCCAGCATTTT.

CDR3 DNA: TGTGCCAGCAGCTCGGGGGCGGGGGGCGCGCAAATCTACGAGCAGTACTTC. Protein sequence: CASSSGAGGAQIYEQYF. The rearrangement uses TRBV25-1 and TRBJ2-7; 8 nucleotides match TRBD2. From germline, CDR1 is MGHDK and CDR2 SYGVNS. J was trimmed by 3 bases and V by 6 bases; bases with no gene match: 16. The CDR3 is 17 amino acids.

There are many counts of this clonotype. This rearrangement joins TRBV25-1 to TRBJ1-3; D unclear. CDR1 MGHDK and CDR2 SYGVNS come from the germline V gene. V was trimmed by 1 base and J by 2 bases, leaving 6 bases between them. The CDR3 runs 14 residues. The CDR3 region has the DNA TGTGCCAGCAGTGAATCTACCCCTGGAAACACCATATATTTT. Protein sequence: CASSESTPGNTIYF.

The V gene is TRBV20-1, the J gene TRBJ2-3, with a possible D match to TRBD2 (5 bases). The CDR3 has 13 residues. Looked up from germline, CDR1 is DFQATT and CDR2 is SNEGSKA (reference sequence). The V gene lost 6 bases and the J gene lost 0 bases, with 10 bases spanning the gap. CDR3 sequence: CSAGLTSTDTQYF. CDR3 sequence (DNA): TGCAGTGCAGGACTGACTAGCACAGATACGCAGTATTTT.

This clonotype was counted many times. The chain recombines TRBV7-9 with TRBJ1-1; possible D gene TRBD1, 5 bases. The germline V and J ends were trimmed by 0 bases and 5 bases, with 10 bases remaining between them. Germline CDR1 reads SEHNR; CDR2 reads FQNEAQ (reference sequence). The CDR3 totals 14 residues. The CDR3 loop reads CASSLASGGTEAFF. Written as DNA, the CDR3 is TGTGCCAGCAGCTTAGCCTCTGGGGGGACTGAAGCTTTCTTT.

This clonotype was counted at least ten times. J is TRBJ2-5 and V is TRBV10-3; 7 bases map to TRBD2. This CDR3 is 13 amino acids long. V shed 10 bases, J shed 4 bases, and the junction held 9 bases outside the gene matches. The germline V gene encodes CDR1 ENHRY and CDR2 SYGVKD. CDR3 sequence: CATQAGRGETQYF. CDR3 coding DNA: TGTGCCACTCAAGCGGGGAGGGGAGAGACCCAGTACTTC.

A word on this clonotype: A read error may be the cause here, since a much bigger clone is one base away. The chain couples TRBV29-1 to TRBJ1-1, with TRBD1 matching over 7 bases. Per germline, CDR1 SQVTM and CDR2 ANQGSEA. CDR3 length: 13 amino acids. CDR3 region: CSVDSGQSTEALF. The CDR3 DNA sequence: TGCAGCGTTGATTCGGGACAGTCCACTGAAGCTCTCTTT. Full variable domain (outside the CDR3, taken from reference TRBV29-1 and TRBJ1-1): SAVISQKPSRDICQRGTSLTIQCQVDSQVTMMFWYRQQPGQSLTLIATANQGSEATYESGFVIDKFPISRPNLTFSTLTVSNMSPEDSSIYLCSVDSGQSTEALFGQGTRLTVV.

This clonotype appeared a few times. The chain employs TRBV12-3 or TRBV12-4 and TRBJ2-5; possible D gene TRBD1, 5 bases. Trimming shortened V by 3 bases and J by 2 bases, and 10 bases separated the two germline ends. The CDR3 totals 14 residues. In nucleotides, the CDR3 is TGTGCCAGCAGTTTCGGTCAGGGACAAGAGACCCAGTACTTC. It is translated as CASSFGQGQETQYF.

In DNA form, the CDR3 reads TGTGCCAGCAGCTACAGAAGCGGGGGGGCAATTACGCAGTATTTT. The encoded protein is CASSYRSGGAITQYF. This chain connects TRBV7-6 to TRBJ2-3, with 10 bases identical to TRBD2. Germline CDR1 and CDR2: SGHVS and FNYEAQ. This CDR3 has 15 amino acids. Unmatched junction bases numbered 9, after V lost 4 bases and J lost 8 bases.

Details on this clonotype: This may stem from a read error, because a much larger clone lies one nucleotide away. The gene calls are TRBV6-6 and TRBJ1-2; weak D call: TRBD1 (5 bases). Germline assignment: CDR1 MNHNY and CDR2 SVGAGI (reference sequence). Trimming pared 8 bases from V and 8 bases from J, leaving 15 bases between. This CDR3 is 12 amino acids long. CDR3 sequence: CASGLTAIGYTF. DNA for the CDR3: TGTGCCAGCGGATTGACAGCGATCGGCTACACCTTC.

This clonotype was seen at least ten times. The chain employs TRBV19 and TRBJ2-7; D unclear. Trimming pared 2 bases from V and 7 bases from J, leaving 9 bases between. The germline V gene encodes CDR1 LNHDA and CDR2 SQIVND (reference sequence). This CDR3 is built from 12 residues. DNA of the CDR3: TGTGCCAGTAGTATATCTGGGTCTGAGCAGTACTTC. Protein product: CASSISGSEQYF.

The table lists this clonotype with a few counts. The V call is TRBV18, the J call TRBJ2-2, with 9 bases fitting TRBD1. There are 17 residues in the CDR3. Trimming at V came to 3 bases and at J to 0 bases, leaving 5 bases not matched to a gene. CDR1 and CDR2 (germline): KGHSH, LQKENI. CDR3 sequence: CASSPTTGGANTGELFF. CDR3 nucleotides: TGTGCCAGCTCACCGACAACAGGGGGCGCGAACACCGGGGAGCTGTTTTTT.

The chain couples TRBV4-1 to TRBJ1-3; D may be TRBD1 (5 bases). Trimming removed 1 base at V and 5 bases at J, with 9 bases between. Germline CDR1 reads MGHRA; CDR2 reads YSYEKL. The CDR3 has 14 amino acids. CDR3 nucleotide sequence: TGCGCCAGCAGCCAAGGGGGCCTCAGAAACACCATATATTTT. Residues: CASSQGGLRNTIYF.

This clonotype was recorded many times. The chain combines TRBV7-9 with TRBJ1-6, with unresolved D. Germline lookup yields CDR1 SEHNR and CDR2 FQNEAQ (reference sequence). CDR3 length: 13 residues. Deletions cut 5 bases from V and 10 bases from J, with 12 bases between. Written as DNA, the CDR3 is TGTGCCAGCAGCGTCAACCTCGTCTCACCCCTCCACTTT. Encoded protein: CASSVNLVSPLHF.

The chain combines TRBV2 with TRBJ1-1, with a tentative D call TRBD1 (6 bases). The CDR3 has 13 residues. Germline V gene data show CDR1 as SNHLY and CDR2 as FYNNEI. Trimming shortened V by 7 bases and J by 2 bases, and 11 bases separated the two germline ends. The CDR3 protein is CASTIQGNTEAFF. Written as DNA, the CDR3 is TGTGCCAGCACCATACAGGGAAACACTGAAGCTTTCTTT.

This clonotype was counted only a few times. Given a much more abundant clone one base away, this may be a read error. This CDR3 is missing its conserved last phenylalanine or tryptophan, likely due to a read error. The rearrangement links TRBV29-1 to TRBJ2-6; D remains ambiguous. The V and J ends lost 4 bases and 3 bases respectively, with 7 bases between them. Germline CDR1 SQVTM, CDR2 ANQGSEA. The CDR3 extends over 13 amino acids. CDR3 amino acids: CSVGTLGANVLTS. CDR3 nucleotide sequence: TGCAGCGTTGGTACGCTTGGGGCCAACGTCCTGACTTCC.